These 17 T cell receptor beta chains were sequenced from one sample in a study of blood T cell repertoires in COVID-19. Using immunoSEQ multiplex PCR, the repertoire was profiled, and TCRdb retains in-frame clones only, with some absent. The sample lists fewer than 60,000 clones, around nine tenths occurring once. The sample consisted of peripheral blood. Receptors originate from a man aged 50-60 years with acute or convalescent COVID-19.

The V call is TRBV2, the J call TRBJ2-7; a possible D gene is TRBD1 (6 bases). The germline V gene has CDR1 SNHLY and CDR2 FYNNEI. CDR3 length: 12 residues. Between the trimmed V and J ends, which lost 8 bases and 7 bases, there was a span of 15 bases. CDR3 region: CASGHTRGEQYF. Written as DNA, the CDR3 is TGTGCCAGCGGGCACACCAGGGGAGAGCAGTACTTC.

The V gene is TRBV10-3, the J gene TRBJ1-1; no firm D call. Deletions cut 1 base from V and 6 bases from J, with 9 bases between. Per the germline V gene, CDR1 is ENHRY and CDR2 is SYGVKD. CDR3 size: 13 residues. The CDR3 region has the DNA TGTGCCATCAGTGAGTTGGGGAGAGCTGAAGCTTTCTTT. Translating it yields CAISELGRAEAFF.

The CDR3 reads CAIVRDRAYGYTF. The CDR3 nucleotides read TGTGCCATAGTTAGGGACAGGGCATATGGCTACACCTTC. This chain links TRBV6-5 with TRBJ1-2, with 9 positions matching TRBD1. CDR1 and CDR2 (germline): MNHEY, SVGAGI. The CDR3 runs 13 residues. The V gene end was trimmed by 10 bases and the J gene end by 5 bases; junction bases not matched to a gene: 8.

In nucleotides, the CDR3 is TGTGCCAGCAAGATCTTTCCGGGACAGAAGGCTGGAAACACCATATATTTT. This gives the protein CASKIFPGQKAGNTIYF. The V call is TRBV11-2, the J call TRBJ1-3; TRBD1 matches at 7 bases. Trimming removed 7 bases from V and 2 bases from J; junction bases left unmatched: 14. Germline V gene lookup returns CDR1 SGHAT and CDR2 FQNNGV. This CDR3 has 17 amino acids.

This clone was seen only once. This chain uses TRBV14 with TRBJ1-2; tentative D call: TRBD1 (6 bases). Trimming pared 1 base from V and 5 bases from J, leaving 23 bases between. Germline V gives CDR1 SGHDN, CDR2 FVKESK. This CDR3 is built from 18 residues. CDR3 DNA: TGTGCCAGCAGCCAAGGGTTTGCGACCGGGGCAGGGGCGTATGGCTACACCTTC. Encoded protein: CASSQGFATGAGAYGYTF.

This clone showed up just a few times. J is TRBJ1-3 and V is TRBV30, with 7 bases identical to TRBD1. This CDR3 is 14 amino acids long. Germline V gene lookup returns CDR1 GTSNPN and CDR2 SVGIG (reference sequence). With 5 bases clipped from V and 4 bases from J, the junction kept 8 bases outside the gene matches. The CDR3 DNA reads TGTGCCTGGGGGTTAGGGGGCGCCGGAAACACCATATATTTT. Its protein product is CAWGLGGAGNTIYF.

This chain links TRBV6-5 with TRBJ2-5; 7 bases agree with TRBD1. The CDR3 spans 14 residues. Germline lookup yields CDR1 MNHEY and CDR2 SVGAGI. The V segment lost 6 bases and the J segment 3 bases; nucleotides outside the gene matches: 7. The CDR3 loop reads CASSTGTVKETQYF. The CDR3 DNA is TGTGCCAGCAGCACCGGGACAGTTAAAGAGACCCAGTACTTC.

The chain recombines TRBV10-3 with TRBJ2-1; the D gene is possibly TRBD1 (5 bases). The CDR3 covers 16 residues. Trimming took 2 bases from V and 8 from J, leaving 19 bases between them. Looked up from germline, CDR1 is ENHRY and CDR2 is SYGVKD. The CDR3 DNA sequence: TGTGCCATCAGTGAGCCCTCGGTGGCCAGCAGGGATGAGCAGTTCTTC. Encoded protein: CAISEPSVASRDEQFF.

The rearrangement links TRBV7-2 to TRBJ1-2; D gene unclear. Trimming removed 4 bases at V and 7 bases at J, with 19 bases between. This CDR3 region has 15 residues. CDR1 SGHTA and CDR2 FQGNSA come from the germline V gene. The CDR3 sequence: CASSSSIAGVVGYTF. The CDR3 DNA reads TGTGCCAGCAGCTCCAGCATCGCCGGAGTTGTTGGCTACACCTTC.

The chain is built from TRBV7-9 and TRBJ2-3; 8 bases are a match to TRBD2. Trimming cost V 5 bases and J 3 bases; bases outside gene matches: 7. The V gene's germline CDR1 is SEHNR and CDR2 FQNEAQ (reference sequence). The CDR3 covers 15 residues. This chain's CDR3 is CASSLTSGVTDTQYF. In nucleotides, the CDR3 is TGTGCCAGCAGCCTCACTAGCGGAGTTACAGATACGCAGTATTTT.

V gene TRBV3-1 (or the pseudogene TRBV3-2) combines with J gene TRBJ2-7, with D maybe TRBD1 (6 bases). Germline lookup yields CDR1 LGHDT and CDR2 YNNKEL (reference sequence). This CDR3 has 13 residues. V lost 4 bases and J lost 4, with 11 bases in between. The CDR3 bases are TGTGCCAGCAGCCCGACAGGAACTTACGAGCAGTACTTC. Protein sequence: CASSPTGTYEQYF.

This sequence joins TRBV3-1 (or the pseudogene TRBV3-2) and TRBJ2-7; 13 nucleotides line up with TRBD2. The trim removed 10 bases at V and 6 bases at J, leaving 6 bases unmatched. The germline V gene has CDR1 LGHDT and CDR2 YNNKEL (reference sequence). The CDR3 runs to 13 residues. In nucleotides, the CDR3 is TGTGCCACCTCAGGACTAGCGGGGGTCGAGCAGTACTTC. It codes for CATSGLAGVEQYF.

A word on this clone: The conserved final phenylalanine or tryptophan is absent from the CDR3, which likely points to a read error. Because the CDR3's place on the DNA is in doubt, the DNA is left out and the CDR3 is given as listed by TCRdb. The chain carries TRBV12-3 or TRBV12-4 and TRBJ1-3; the table's D gene call, TRBD1, was not cross checked with the DNA. The CDR3 has 11 amino acids, counting both end residues. This CDR3 is CASSRTASLSV.

This chain's CDR3 is CASSLGTEINQPQHF. For the CDR3, the DNA is TGTGCCAGCAGCTTGGGGACAGAAATAAATCAGCCCCAGCATTTT. The chain is built from TRBV5-5 and TRBJ1-5; D is perhaps TRBD1 (6 bases). The CDR3 spans 15 residues. Germline CDR1 reads SGHKS; CDR2 reads YYEKEE (reference sequence). V lost 0 bases and J lost 4, with 11 bases in between.

This rearrangement joins TRBV24-1 to TRBJ2-3; 7 bases agree with TRBD2. Losses at the gene ends were 4 bases for V and 8 bases for J; bases not matched to a gene: 8. CDR1 KGHDR and CDR2 SFDVKD come from the germline V gene. The CDR3 has 14 residues. The CDR3 loop reads CATSDPSGSGTQYF. CDR3 DNA sequence: TGTGCCACCAGTGACCCTAGCGGTTCAGGTACGCAGTATTTT.

This clone was seen only once. The V call is TRBV11-2, the J call TRBJ2-7, with 10 bases fitting TRBD1. The CDR3 is made up of 15 amino acids. After removal of 5 bases from V and 7 bases from J, the junction contained 11 bases not matched to a gene. Germline V gene lookup returns CDR1 SGHAT and CDR2 FQNNGV. CDR3 loop: CASSLVVTGGGEQYF. In DNA, the CDR3 is TGTGCCAGCAGCCTAGTGGTGACAGGGGGCGGAGAGCAGTACTTC.

The chain uses TRBV10-3 and TRBJ1-1; TRBD1 matches 8 bases. The CDR3 spans 14 residues. After removal of 5 bases from V and 1 base from J, the junction contained 3 bases not matched to a gene. CDR1 and CDR2 (germline): ENHRY, SYGVKD. CDR3 region: CAISSGQGNTEAFF. For the CDR3, the DNA is TGTGCCATCAGTTCAGGACAGGGGAACACTGAAGCTTTCTTT.